The 30 T cell receptor beta chains given below trace back to one sample, sequenced in a study of cytomegalovirus exposure and HLA in healthy donors. Vbeta (60) and Jbeta (13) primers were used in the PCR. The table came from immunoSEQ multiplex PCR; TCRdb's copy has only in-frame clones and leaves some out. The data hold about 150,000 clones, with approximately 80% observed a single time. The sample consisted of PBMCs. These receptors were obtained from a young man in good health and CMV-seropositive.

This clone is a singleton in its sample. V usage is TRBV9 and J usage is TRBJ2-2; 7 bases match TRBD2. The CDR3 spans 15 residues. The germline V gene encodes CDR1 SGDLS and CDR2 YYNGEE. J lost 5 bases, V lost 0 bases, and 4 bases had no gene match. In DNA form, the CDR3 reads TGTGCCAGCAGCGTAGGGGGGGGGAGTACCGGGGAGCTGTTTTTT. Protein: CASSVGGGSTGELFF.

The chain employs TRBV29-1 and TRBJ2-3; D is uncertain. This CDR3 comprises 12 residues. V lost 0 bases to trimming and J lost 11 bases, with 12 bases between them. Germline V gives CDR1 SQVTM, CDR2 ANQGSEA. The CDR3 nucleotides read TGCAGCGTTGAAGAAGAGGCATCCAGGCAGTATTTT. Its protein product is CSVEEEASRQYF.

The chain uses TRBV12-5 and TRBJ1-2, with D perhaps matching TRBD1 (5 bases). The CDR3 sequence is 14 residues long. Trimming pared 5 bases from V and 8 bases from J, leaving 18 bases between. Germline V gene lookup returns CDR1 LGHNT and CDR2 FRNRAP. The CDR3 nucleotides are TGTGCTAGTGGTGAGGCAAGGGGATGGGGCGGCTACACCTTC. Translating gives CASGEARGWGGYTF.

This rearrangement joins TRBV19 to TRBJ2-7, with TRBD2 as a possible D gene (6 bases). CDR1 LNHDA and CDR2 SQIVND come from the germline V gene (reference sequence). This CDR3 has 14 residues. V lost 6 bases and J lost 2, with 14 bases in between. The CDR3 sequence: CASSLSGGTYEQYF. The CDR3 DNA follows: TGTGCCAGTAGCTTGTCGGGCGGGACCTACGAGCAGTACTTC.

The genes are TRBV9 and TRBJ1-6; 9 bases map to TRBD1. The germline V gene encodes CDR1 SGDLS and CDR2 YYNGEE. CDR3 length: 13 residues. V trimming: 4 bases; J trimming: 12 bases; junction bases outside the gene matches: 5. CDR3 bases: TGTGCCAGCAGCCCTGGACAGGGGTTACCCCTCCACTTT. This sequence encodes CASSPGQGLPLHF.

The chain recombines TRBV5-6 with TRBJ1-3; a possible D gene is TRBD1 (6 bases). The germline V gene encodes CDR1 SGHDT and CDR2 YYEEEE. The V end was cut by 4 bases, the J end by 0 bases, with 11 bases between. CDR3 size: 15 residues. CDR3 coding DNA: TGTGCCAGCAGCCTTATACAGGGCTCTGGAAACACCATATATTTT. It codes for CASSLIQGSGNTIYF.

The chain employs TRBV28 and TRBJ1-2, with 9 bases aligning to TRBD1. There are 13 residues in the CDR3. From germline, CDR1 is MDHEN and CDR2 SYDVKM. V dropped 5 bases and J dropped 8; count of bases not matched to a gene: 6. Written as DNA, the CDR3 is TGTGCCAGCAGTCCCCGGGACAGGGAAGGCTACACCTTC. It codes for CASSPRDREGYTF.

J is TRBJ2-1 and V is TRBV10-1; D ambiguous. The CDR3 is 13 residues long. Germline V gene lookup returns CDR1 WNHNN and CDR2 SYGVQD (reference sequence). Trimming took 2 bases from V and 9 from J, leaving 11 bases between them. CDR3 amino acids: CASSEAQRSEQFF. The CDR3 region has the DNA TGCGCCAGCAGTGAGGCCCAGCGTAGTGAGCAGTTCTTC.

The chain recombines TRBV6-6 with TRBJ2-7; 12 nucleotides line up with TRBD1. J was trimmed by 6 bases and V by 6 bases; bases with no gene match: 9. This CDR3 is built from 15 residues. Germline V gene data show CDR1 as MNHNY and CDR2 as SVGAGI (reference sequence). CDR3 in DNA: TGTGCCAGCAGCCCCCAGGGACAGGGGGCCGGCGAGCAGTACTTC. It yields the protein CASSPQGQGAGEQYF.

The chain links TRBV5-1 to TRBJ2-7; 8 nucleotides match TRBD2. CDR1 is SGHRS and CDR2 is YFSETQ in the germline V gene. This CDR3 comprises 14 residues. V lost 5 bases and J lost 2; bases outside the gene matches: 6. CDR3 DNA sequence: TGCGCCAGCAGTCCACTAGCGGAGGCCTACGAGCAGTACTTC. It yields the protein CASSPLAEAYEQYF. The complete variable domain, with remaining parts taken from reference TRBV5-1 and TRBJ2-7, reads KAGVTQTPRYLIKTRGQQVTLSCSPISGHRSVSWYQQTPGQGLQFLFEYFSETQRNKGNFPGRFSGRQFSNSRSEMNVSTLELGDSALYLCASSPLAEAYEQYFGPGTRLTVT.

This clone appeared once. The chain employs TRBV6-5 and TRBJ1-2; 8 positions agree with TRBD1. Germline V CDR1 and CDR2: MNHEY, SVGAGI. Trimming took 6 bases from V and 8 from J; bases not matched to a gene: 14. The CDR3 consists of 15 residues. The CDR3 DNA reads as TGTGCCAGCAGGGGGTCAGGGGGCTCCGCAGGAGGCTACACCTTC. Its protein product is CASRGSGGSAGGYTF.

The chain combines TRBV2 with TRBJ1-4; 8 nucleotides line up with TRBD1. Losses at the gene ends were 3 bases for V and 2 bases for J; bases not matched to a gene: 5. The CDR3 is made up of 16 amino acids. Germline-derived CDR1 and CDR2 are SNHLY and FYNNEI. CDR3 protein: CASSDQGAQTNEKLFF. The CDR3 nucleotides read TGTGCCAGCAGTGATCAGGGGGCTCAGACTAATGAAAAACTGTTTTTT.

This clone was counted a single time. The genes are TRBV18 and TRBJ1-1, with TRBD1 matching over 11 bases. Germline loops: CDR1 KGHSH, CDR2 LQKENI. There are 18 residues in the CDR3. V was clipped by 3 bases and J by 7 bases; unmatched bases: 16. The CDR3 sequence: CASSPMGQGVLGTIEAFF. In nucleotides, the CDR3 is TGTGCCAGCTCACCGATGGGACAGGGGGTTTTGGGAACAATTGAAGCTTTCTTT.

In its sample, this clone was seen a few times. This chain connects TRBV29-1 to TRBJ1-4; 7 bases fit TRBD1. There are 12 residues in the CDR3. Germline trimming cut 7 bases from V and 8 bases from J; bases unmatched to any gene: 7. CDR1 and CDR2 from the germline V gene are SQVTM and ANQGSEA. The CDR3 coding sequence is TGCAGCGCACGGACAGGAGGCGAAAAACTGTTTTTT. Translation gives CSARTGGEKLFF.

This rearrangement joins TRBV9 to TRBJ2-2; D is unresolved. The V gene lost 0 bases and the J gene lost 5 bases, with 5 bases spanning the gap. The CDR3 is 13 amino acids. Germline V gene sequence: CDR1 SGDLS, CDR2 YYNGEE. The CDR3 reads CASSVALTGELFF. As DNA, the CDR3 is TGTGCCAGCAGCGTAGCCCTGACCGGGGAGCTGTTTTTT.

This clone has just a few counts. The chain combines TRBV11-2 with TRBJ2-7, with 13 bases aligning to TRBD2. The germline V gene has CDR1 SGHAT and CDR2 FQNNGV. This CDR3 comprises 14 residues. V lost 3 bases and J lost 7; bases outside the gene matches: 3. As DNA, the CDR3 is TGTGCCAGCAGCTTGGGACTAGCGGGAAGGGAGCAGTACTTC. It codes for CASSLGLAGREQYF.

The chain links TRBV4-2 to TRBJ1-3; the D gene is possibly TRBD1 (5 bases). Germline lookup yields CDR1 LGHNA and CDR2 YNFKEQ. V was cut by 0 bases and J by 0 bases, with 15 bases left in between. The CDR3 covers 18 residues. CDR3 residues: CASSQELSRVNSGNTIYF. The CDR3 DNA reads TGTGCCAGCAGCCAAGAGTTGTCCAGGGTAAACTCTGGAAACACCATATATTTT.

This rearrangement joins TRBV11-2 to TRBJ2-1, with 11 bases aligning to TRBD2. There are 17 residues in the CDR3. V gave up 0 bases and J gave up 2 bases; unmatched junction bases: 3. Germline CDR1 SGHAT, CDR2 FQNNGV. CDR3 protein: CASSLELGLAAYNEQFF. CDR3 bases: TGTGCCAGCAGCTTAGAGTTGGGACTAGCGGCCTACAATGAGCAGTTCTTC.

The chain combines TRBV10-2 with TRBJ2-1, with a tentative D call TRBD2 (6 bases). The length of the CDR3 is 16 residues. Trimming left V 2 bases short and J 4 bases short, with 15 bases between. CDR1 WSHSY and CDR2 SAAADI come from the germline V gene. CDR3 loop: CASSEIGLTAYNEQFF. The CDR3 region has the DNA TGCGCCAGCAGTGAGATAGGACTAACCGCATACAATGAGCAGTTCTTC.

The chain carries TRBV6-4 and TRBJ2-7; 14 bases match TRBD2. J gave up 6 bases and V 2 bases, and 12 bases lay outside the gene matches. Germline-derived CDR1 and CDR2 are MRHNA and SNTAGT. The CDR3 loop spans 18 amino acids. The CDR3 sequence: CASSDDLTSGRAESEQYF. As DNA, the CDR3 is TGTGCCAGCAGTGACGATTTGACTAGCGGGAGGGCCGAATCCGAGCAGTACTTC.

This sequence joins TRBV7-9 and TRBJ2-1; TRBD2 matches 15 bases. This CDR3 is 18 amino acids long. From germline, CDR1 is SEHNR and CDR2 FQNEAQ (reference sequence). V shed 5 bases and J 7 bases; nucleotides not matched to a gene: 12. The CDR3 loop is CASSPSGLAGGGMNEQFF. CDR3 coding DNA: TGTGCCAGCAGCCCTTCCGGACTAGCGGGAGGGGGTATGAATGAGCAGTTCTTC.

This clone was detected a few times. The chain employs TRBV27 and TRBJ2-1, with 7 bases aligning to TRBD1. In germline, CDR1 is MNHEY, CDR2 SMNVEV (reference sequence). The V and J ends lost 5 bases and 1 base, in that order; junction bases with no gene match: 8. The CDR3 contains 16 residues. CDR3 coding DNA: TGTGCCAGCAGTCTCACCACAGGGGCTTCCTACAATGAGCAGTTCTTC. It yields the protein CASSLTTGASYNEQFF.

This clone appeared a few times. This sequence joins TRBV7-8 and TRBJ1-1, with TRBD1 identical over 8 bases. The CDR3 spans 15 residues. Germline V gene lookup returns CDR1 SGHVS and CDR2 FQNEAQ. Unmatched junction bases numbered 7, after V lost 3 bases and J lost 4 bases. The CDR3 here is CASSFRDRILTEAFF. The CDR3, as DNA: TGTGCCAGCAGCTTCCGGGACAGGATACTCACTGAAGCTTTCTTT.

The J gene is TRBJ1-5, the V gene TRBV9, with D tentatively TRBD1 (6 bases). The CDR3 loop spans 14 amino acids. Germline CDR1 reads SGDLS; CDR2 reads YYNGEE. With 3 bases removed from V and 4 bases from J, the gap between germline ends came to 11 bases. The CDR3 spells CASSEEGGNQPQHF. Here the CDR3 DNA reads TGTGCCAGCAGCGAAGAGGGGGGGAATCAGCCCCAGCATTTT. Combining the CDR3 with reference TRBV9 and TRBJ1-5 gives the whole variable domain DSGVTQTPKHLITATGQRVTLRCSPRSGDLSVYWYQQSLDQGLQFLIQYYNGEERAKGNILERFSAQQFPDLHSELNLSSLELGDSALYFCASSEEGGNQPQHFGDGTRLSIL.

V usage is TRBV7-9 and J usage is TRBJ2-7, with TRBD1 matching 8 bases. Germline loops: CDR1 SEHNR, CDR2 FQNEAQ (reference sequence). Unmatched junction bases numbered 8, after V lost 2 bases and J lost 2 bases. The CDR3 has 16 residues. The chain's CDR3 is CASSLLVTGGTYEQYF. The DNA of the CDR3 is TGTGCCAGCAGCTTATTGGTCACAGGGGGTACCTACGAGCAGTACTTC.

This clone was picked up a small number of times. An end of the junction differs from the germline gene, which may be a read error. The V and J genes are TRBV7-9 and TRBJ1-1; no clear D. Germline CDR1 and CDR2: SEHNR and FQNEAQ (reference sequence). The CDR3 extends over 12 amino acids. The CDR3 DNA is TGTTCCAGCAGCCCGGAGGACACTGAAGCTTTCTTT. Protein sequence: CSSSPEDTEAFF. Using reference TRBV7-9 and TRBJ1-1 for the parts outside the CDR3, the full variable domain is DTGVSQNPRHKITKRGQNVTFRCDPISEHNRLYWYRQTLGQGPEFLTYFQNEAQLEKSRLLSDRFSAERPKGSFSTLEIQRTEQGDSAMYLCSSSPEDTEAFFGQGTRLTVV.

This clone appeared a single time. The chain couples TRBV7-8 to TRBJ1-5; weak D call: TRBD1 (6 bases). This CDR3 spans 18 amino acids. Trimming shortened V by 1 base and J by 5 bases, and 21 bases separated the two germline ends. CDR1 SGHVS and CDR2 FQNEAQ come from the germline V gene. CDR3 bases: TGTGCCAGCAGCTTAGACCTCCTGGCGGACAGAGGCTATCAGCCCCAGCATTTT. Protein: CASSLDLLADRGYQPQHF.

J is TRBJ2-1 and V is TRBV7-3, with D uncertain. Trimming cost V 5 bases and J 7 bases, with 12 bases left between them. CDR3 length equals 13 residues. Germline V gene data show CDR1 as SGHTA and CDR2 as FQGTGA. CDR3 residues: CASSPTSPNEQFF. In DNA form, the CDR3 reads TGTGCCAGCAGCCCAACAAGTCCGAATGAGCAGTTCTTC. The variable domain in full, with the rest retrieved from reference TRBV7-3 and TRBJ2-1, is GAGVSQTPSNKVTEKGKYVELRCDPISGHTALYWYRQSLGQGPEFLIYFQGTGAADDSGLPNDRFFAVRPEGSVSTLKIQRTERGDSAVYLCASSPTSPNEQFFGPGTRLTVL.

The chain links TRBV4-2 to TRBJ1-4; a possible D gene is TRBD1 (5 bases). The ends were cut back, 1 base at V and 8 bases at J, with 14 bases in the middle. CDR3 length equals 15 residues. Germline V gene sequence: CDR1 LGHNA, CDR2 YNFKEQ. This chain's CDR3 is CASSQVWAGKEKLFF. The CDR3 DNA reads TGTGCCAGCAGCCAAGTCTGGGCAGGGAAGGAAAAACTGTTTTTT.

This clone appeared a single time. V usage is TRBV14 and J usage is TRBJ2-7; tentatively, D is TRBD1 (5 bases). This CDR3 contains 16 residues. Germline V gene data show CDR1 as SGHDN and CDR2 as FVKESK. V was trimmed by 1 base and J by 3 bases, leaving 16 bases between them. CDR3 in amino acids: CASSQVGYLGDYEQYF. The CDR3 nucleotides read TGTGCCAGCAGCCAAGTCGGATACTTAGGGGACTACGAGCAGTACTTC.